The sequence of this T cell receptor beta chain was determined in a study of cytomegalovirus exposure and HLA in healthy donors. Overall study results and limits: Roughly uniform sequencing depth across donors was assumed, possibly incorrectly.

In germline, CDR1 is KGHSH, CDR2 LQKENI. The CDR3 is 14 amino acids. Trimming took 3 bases from V and 5 from J, leaving 13 bases between them. PCR amplification relied on 60 Vbeta primers (plus 13 Jbeta primers). Method: immunoSEQ multiplex PCR; TCRdb's copy keeps in-frame clones and lacks some. The table has approximately 160,000 clones, roughly four fifths seen once. This clone appeared a few times. The antigen is unknown. Sequenced input: PBMCs. The chain couples TRBV18 to TRBJ1-2, with a possible D match to TRBD1 (5 bases). The source of this sequence is a female donor in good health and CMV-seronegative. The CDR3 DNA reads as TGTGCCAGCTCACCGGGGGGTGGCGTTTATGGCTACACCTTC. Amino acids: CASSPGGGVYGYTF.